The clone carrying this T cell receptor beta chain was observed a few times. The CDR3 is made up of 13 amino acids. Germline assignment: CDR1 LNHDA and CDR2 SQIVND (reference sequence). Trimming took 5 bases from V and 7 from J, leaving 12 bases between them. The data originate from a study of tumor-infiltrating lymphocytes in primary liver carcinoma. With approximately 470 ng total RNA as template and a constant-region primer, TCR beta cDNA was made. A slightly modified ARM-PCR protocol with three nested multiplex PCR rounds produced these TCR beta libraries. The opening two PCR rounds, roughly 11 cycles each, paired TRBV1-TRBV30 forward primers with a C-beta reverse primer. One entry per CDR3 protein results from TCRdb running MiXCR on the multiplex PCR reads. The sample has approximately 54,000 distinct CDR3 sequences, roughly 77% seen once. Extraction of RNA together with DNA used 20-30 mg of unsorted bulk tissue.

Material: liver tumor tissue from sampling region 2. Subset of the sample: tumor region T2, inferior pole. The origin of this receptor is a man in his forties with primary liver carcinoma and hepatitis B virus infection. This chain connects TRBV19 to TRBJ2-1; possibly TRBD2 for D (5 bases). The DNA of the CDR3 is TGTGCCAGTAGTCCCGGACCGGGGAATGAGCAGTTCTTC. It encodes CASSPGPGNEQFF. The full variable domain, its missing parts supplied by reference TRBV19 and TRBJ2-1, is DGGITQSPKYLFRKEGQNVTLSCEQNLNHDAMYWYRQDPGQGLRLIYYSQIVNDFQKGDIAEGYSVSREKKESFPLTVTSAQKNPTAFYLCASSPGPGNEQFFGPGTRLTVL.